In its sample, the clone carrying this TCR beta chain was seen a few times. The antigen remains undetermined. The data derive from a study of shared clonotypes between healthy human individuals. Here immunoSEQ multiplex PCR was the method, and the copy in TCRdb shows in-frame clones only, minus some. This table holds under 750,000 clones, 55% to 80% found once. Whole-study findings and limits: There were few donors, and this limited the genetic and exposure-history diversity represented. Roughly 5% of naive CD4 clonotypes were shared across a handful of donors. Memory subsets generally showed lower estimated richness than naive subsets.

The TCR originated in a woman aged 25-40 years in good health. Material: memory CD4+ T cells sorted from blood. The subset is: CD45RA-negative fraction.

In DNA form, the CDR3 reads TGCGCCAGCAGCCTGGGCGGGGGTCGCTATGGCTACACCTTC. Residues: CASSLGGGRYGYTF. The chain recombines TRBV5-1 with TRBJ1-2; perhaps TRBD1 as D (5 bases). This CDR3 spans 14 amino acids. Germline V gene sequence: CDR1 SGHRS, CDR2 YFSETQ. Trimming cost V 4 bases and J 4 bases, with 14 bases left between them.